These 4 T cell receptor beta chains were all obtained from the same sample, sequenced in a study of blood T cells in healthy people across ages (dated by TCRdb to between 2014 and 2017). To prepare the library, 5' RACE was applied. The instrument was an Illumina HiSeq 2500. The second PCR ran for about 6 to 11 cycles and used a J-beta primer mix along with a sample-barcoded 5' primer. TCRdb took the public reads, trimmed them with fastp at Q25, ran MiXCR for clone calling and kept in-frame beta chains. Rows are unified per CDR3 protein, each entry keeping the most common DNA and genes. Within this sample are 1.5 million to 1.9 million distinct CDR3 sequences, with roughly two fifths of them counted one time only. The ten largest clonotypes hold more than 4% of the sample. The sequencing sample was made of blood. All receptors come from a woman under 30 in good health.

This clonotype was observed a few times. The chain links TRBV18 to TRBJ2-1, with TRBD2 matching 14 bases. Germline V lookup: CDR1 KGHSH, CDR2 LQKENI. The CDR3 has 14 amino acids. Trimming cost V 6 bases and J 12 bases; bases outside gene matches: 7. CDR3 in DNA: TGTGCCAGCTCGAAAGGGACTAGCGGGAGATGGCAGTTCTTC. This gives the protein CASSKGTSGRWQFF.

This clonotype was found many times. The chain combines TRBV9 with TRBJ2-7; a possible D gene is TRBD1 (5 bases). The length of the CDR3 is 14 residues. V was cut by 0 bases and J by 4 bases, with 11 bases left in between. The germline V gene encodes CDR1 SGDLS and CDR2 YYNGEE. CDR3 loop: CASSVGQSGYEQYF. The CDR3 DNA follows: TGTGCCAGCAGCGTAGGACAGTCTGGATACGAGCAGTACTTC.

The genes are TRBV11-2 and TRBJ2-4; 8 bases map to TRBD2. V gave up 10 bases and J gave up 13 bases; unmatched junction bases: 18. Germline CDR1 reads SGHAT; CDR2 reads FQNNGV. CDR3 length: 14 amino acids. The CDR3: CATPAGENYNEQYF. As DNA, the CDR3 is TGTGCCACCCCAGCGGGAGAGAACTACAATGAGCAGTACTTC. Combining the CDR3 with reference TRBV11-2 and TRBJ2-4 gives the whole variable domain EAGVAQSPRYKIIEKRQSVAFWCNPISGHATLYWYQQILGQGPKLLIQFQNNGVVDDSQLPKDRFSAERLKGVDSTLKIQPAKLEDSAVYLCATPAGENYNEQYFGAGTRLSVL.

V gene TRBV27 combines with J gene TRBJ2-5; TRBD1 matches at 7 bases. The germline CDR1 and CDR2 sequences are MNHEY and SMNVEV (reference sequence). The CDR3 is 15 residues long. Trimming removed 6 bases from V and 3 bases from J; junction bases left unmatched: 10. The CDR3 coding sequence is TGTGCCAGCAGACCCGGGACAGTAAGAAAAGAGACCCAGTACTTC. Its protein is CASRPGTVRKETQYF.